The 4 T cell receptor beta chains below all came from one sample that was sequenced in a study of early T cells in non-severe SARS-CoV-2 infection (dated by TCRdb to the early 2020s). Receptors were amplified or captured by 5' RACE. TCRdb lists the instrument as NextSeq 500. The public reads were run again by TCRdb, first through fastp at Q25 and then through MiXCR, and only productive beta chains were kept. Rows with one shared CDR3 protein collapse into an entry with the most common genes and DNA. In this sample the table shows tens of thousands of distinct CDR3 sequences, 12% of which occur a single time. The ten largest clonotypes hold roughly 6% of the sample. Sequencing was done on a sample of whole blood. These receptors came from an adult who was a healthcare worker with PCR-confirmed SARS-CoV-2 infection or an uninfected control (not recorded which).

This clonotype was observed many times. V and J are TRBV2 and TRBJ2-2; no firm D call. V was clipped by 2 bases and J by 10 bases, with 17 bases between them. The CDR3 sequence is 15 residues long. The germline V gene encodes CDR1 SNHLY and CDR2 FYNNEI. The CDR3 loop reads CASSERLRQPMELFF. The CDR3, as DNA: TGTGCCAGCAGTGAACGGCTGCGGCAGCCAATGGAGCTGTTTTTT.

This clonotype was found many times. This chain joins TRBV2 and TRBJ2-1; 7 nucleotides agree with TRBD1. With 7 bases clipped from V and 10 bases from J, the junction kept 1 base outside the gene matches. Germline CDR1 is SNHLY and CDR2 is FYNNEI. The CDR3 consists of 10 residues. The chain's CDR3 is CASMDREQFF. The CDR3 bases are TGTGCCAGCATGGACAGGGAGCAGTTCTTC.

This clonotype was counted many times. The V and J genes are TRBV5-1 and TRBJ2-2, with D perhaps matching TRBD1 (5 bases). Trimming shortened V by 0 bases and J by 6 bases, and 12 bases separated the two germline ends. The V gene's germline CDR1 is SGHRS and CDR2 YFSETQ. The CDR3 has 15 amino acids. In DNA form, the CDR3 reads TGCGCCAGCAGCTTGGCCGCAGGGCGTTCCGGGGAGCTGTTTTTT. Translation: CASSLAAGRSGELFF.

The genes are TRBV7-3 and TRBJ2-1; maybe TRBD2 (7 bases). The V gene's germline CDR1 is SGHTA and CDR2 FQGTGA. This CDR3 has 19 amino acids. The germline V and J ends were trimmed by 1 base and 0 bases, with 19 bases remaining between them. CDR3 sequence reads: CASSLIPGGLGSSYNEQFF. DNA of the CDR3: TGTGCCAGCAGCTTAATACCGGGGGGCCTAGGAAGCTCCTACAATGAGCAGTTCTTC.